The clone carrying this T cell receptor (beta chain) has a single count. Being one base from a much bigger clone, this may be a read error. This CDR3 is also generated by other DNA sequences in the sample. The sample belongs to a study of metastatic and nonmetastatic thyroid tumors. For the study at large: Repertoire comparison spanned blood and tumor or nodule tissue of malignant and benign thyroid patients.

Thyroid surgery had not been preceded by any treatment in any patient. TCRdb reassembled clones from the PCR reads with MiXCR. The profile shows 20,000 or so clones, about 11% of them singletons. CDR1 MGHRA and CDR2 YSYEKL come from the germline V gene. CDR3 length equals 16 residues. The sample comprised blood. This sequence joins TRBV4-1 and TRBJ1-1; 7 nucleotides line up with TRBD1. This clonotype was sampled from a female donor with papillary thyroid cancer or a benign thyroid nodule (not recorded which). Some clones in this sample may be carry-over from other donors' samples. CDR3 in DNA: TGCGCCAGCAGCCAAAGGGGGCTTGGGGGAAACACTGAGGCTTTCTTT. Translating it yields CASSQRGLGGNTEAFF.